Each of the 22 T cell receptor beta chains below was sequenced from the same sample in a study of shared clonotypes between healthy human individuals. Using immunoSEQ multiplex PCR, the repertoire was profiled, and TCRdb retains in-frame clones only, with some absent. Of 950,000 to 1,200,000 clones in the sample, around 77% were seen once. Specimen: memory CD4+ T cells from PBMCs. The subset was: CD45RA-negative fraction. These receptors all stem from a man in his late teens or twenties in good health. Some clones in this sample may be carry-over from other donors' samples.

The chain combines TRBV5-8 with TRBJ1-5; D is perhaps TRBD1 (6 bases). The CDR3 extends over 15 amino acids. Looked up from germline, CDR1 is SGHTS and CDR2 is YDEGEE. V was pared by 5 bases and J by 2 bases, with 14 bases between. The CDR3 coding sequence is TGTGCCAGCAGTAAGGACAGAGCCCGCAATCAGCCCCAGCATTTT. Its protein is CASSKDRARNQPQHF.

The chain links TRBV5-4 to TRBJ1-2; D may be TRBD1 (5 bases). Trimming shortened V by 4 bases and J by 2 bases, and 12 bases separated the two germline ends. Germline V gives CDR1 SGHNT, CDR2 YYREEE (reference sequence). This CDR3 is built from 14 residues. The CDR3 is CASSPSSGNYGYTF. The CDR3 nucleotides read TGTGCCAGCAGCCCATCCTCAGGGAACTATGGCTACACCTTC.

This chain connects TRBV12-5 to TRBJ1-1; possible D gene TRBD1, 6 bases. CDR3 length equals 13 residues. The ends were cut back, 7 bases at V and 5 bases at J, with 14 bases in the middle. Looked up from germline, CDR1 is LGHNT and CDR2 is FRNRAP. The DNA for the CDR3 is TGTGCTAGTGCCCAACAGGGCGGTACTGAAGCTTTCTTT. It is translated as CASAQQGGTEAFF.

The chain joins TRBV9 to TRBJ1-4; D remains unclear. Germline-derived CDR1 and CDR2 are SGDLS and YYNGEE. The V gene lost 0 bases and the J gene lost 8 bases, with 20 bases spanning the gap. The CDR3 covers 17 residues. In DNA, the CDR3 is TGTGCCAGCAGCGTAGAGGGCTGGTCTGGGAAAGGGGAAAAACTGTTTTTT. As protein: CASSVEGWSGKGEKLFF.

This chain uses TRBV6-6 with TRBJ1-1; 7 nucleotides match TRBD1. Germline CDR1 MNHNY, CDR2 SVGAGI (reference sequence). Trimming took 6 bases from V and 1 from J; bases not matched to a gene: 5. The CDR3 contains 14 residues. CDR3 bases: TGTGCCAGCAGACCCGACAGGGCGAACACTGAAGCTTTCTTT. It yields the protein CASRPDRANTEAFF.

This clone was observed a single time. The chain joins TRBV5-1 to TRBJ1-3; possibly TRBD1 for D (6 bases). Between the trimmed V and J ends, which lost 0 bases and 6 bases, there was a span of 16 bases. The germline gives CDR1 SGHRS, CDR2 YFSETQ. This CDR3 region has 16 residues. CDR3 nucleotides: TGCGCCAGCAGCTTGGTCCCCACAGGGATGACAAACACCATATATTTT. It yields the protein CASSLVPTGMTNTIYF. Using reference TRBV5-1 and TRBJ1-3 for the parts outside the CDR3, the full variable domain is KAGVTQTPRYLIKTRGQQVTLSCSPISGHRSVSWYQQTPGQGLQFLFEYFSETQRNKGNFPGRFSGRQFSNSRSEMNVSTLELGDSALYLCASSLVPTGMTNTIYFGEGSWLTVV.

The CDR3 sequence: CASSLGAAGVAGELFF. In DNA, the CDR3 is TGTGCCAGCAGCTTAGGAGCGGCGGGAGTGGCCGGGGAGCTGTTTTTT. The J gene is TRBJ2-2, the V gene TRBV7-7, with TRBD2 matching 7 bases. The CDR3 contains 16 residues. Trimming removed 1 base from V and 6 bases from J; junction bases left unmatched: 8. Germline lookup yields CDR1 SSHAT and CDR2 FNYEAQ (reference sequence).

CDR3 region: CASSFIQGARGANVLTF. The CDR3 DNA sequence: TGTGCCAGCAGCTTTATACAGGGGGCGCGAGGGGCCAACGTCCTGACTTTC. The chain joins TRBV11-2 to TRBJ2-6; 9 bases line up with TRBD1. J lost 4 bases, V lost 3 bases, and 7 bases had no gene match. CDR3 length: 17 amino acids. Germline CDR1 SGHAT, CDR2 FQNNGV.

This sequence joins TRBV7-2 and TRBJ1-2; a weak D match, TRBD1 (6 bases). The CDR3 runs 14 residues. Trimming shortened V by 5 bases and J by 4 bases, and 14 bases separated the two germline ends. The germline gives CDR1 SGHTA, CDR2 FQGNSA. The CDR3 DNA follows: TGTGCCAGCAGCCAACCCCAGGGGAGCTATGGCTACACCTTC. It codes for CASSQPQGSYGYTF.

The gene calls are TRBV15 and TRBJ2-7; D might be TRBD1 (6 bases). Germline-derived CDR1 and CDR2 are LNHNV and YYDKDF (reference sequence). Trimming left V 11 bases short and J 0 bases short, with 23 bases between. The length of the CDR3 is 16 residues. As DNA, the CDR3 is TGTGCCGCAATAGCAACAGGGTCAAAAAGCTCCTACGAGCAGTACTTC. Encoded protein: CAAIATGSKSSYEQYF. Full variable domain (remainder filled in from reference TRBV15 and TRBJ2-7): DAMVIQNPRYQVTQFGKPVTLSCSQTLNHNVMYWYQQKSSQAPKLLFHYYDKDFNNEADTPDNFQSRRPNTSFCFLDIRSPGLGDTAMYLCAAIATGSKSSYEQYFGPGTRLTVT.

This clone was recorded a few times. This rearrangement joins TRBV2 to TRBJ2-1; TRBD2 matches 10 bases. The V segment lost 6 bases and the J segment 10 bases; nucleotides outside the gene matches: 15. CDR3 length equals 16 residues. CDR1 and CDR2 from the germline V gene are SNHLY and FYNNEI. The CDR3 reads CASRGTQLAGKNEQFF. Written as DNA, the CDR3 is TGTGCCAGCAGGGGTACCCAACTAGCGGGAAAAAACGAGCAGTTCTTC. The full variable domain, rest sourced from reference TRBV2 and TRBJ2-1, is EPEVTQTPSHQVTQMGQEVILRCVPISNHLYFYWYRQILGQKVEFLVSFYNNEISEKSEIFDDQFSVERPDGSNFTLKIRSTKLEDSAMYFCASRGTQLAGKNEQFFGPGTRLTVL.

This rearrangement joins TRBV29-1 to TRBJ1-1; a possible D gene is TRBD1 (5 bases). This CDR3 is built from 13 residues. CDR1 is SQVTM and CDR2 is ANQGSEA in the germline V gene. The ends were cut back, 1 base at V and 5 bases at J, with 11 bases in the middle. CDR3 DNA sequence: TGCAGCGTTGAAGTTGACAGAGGGACTGAAGCTTTCTTT. It codes for CSVEVDRGTEAFF.

The chain recombines TRBV30 with TRBJ1-4; perhaps TRBD1 as D (6 bases). The CDR3 loop spans 14 amino acids. Germline V CDR1 and CDR2: GTSNPN, SVGIG (reference sequence). V lost 5 bases and J 3 bases, leaving 13 bases between the germline ends. The CDR3, as DNA: TGTGCCTGGGGGTACAGGGCCCCTAATGAAAAACTGTTTTTT. Amino acids: CAWGYRAPNEKLFF.

The V and J genes are TRBV14 and TRBJ2-7; 9 bases fit TRBD2. The CDR3 length is 15 residues. Germline-derived CDR1 and CDR2 are SGHDN and FVKESK. V gave up 1 base and J gave up 2 bases; unmatched junction bases: 3. This CDR3 is CASSQGLAGTYEQYF. The CDR3 DNA is TGTGCCAGCAGCCAAGGTCTAGCGGGGACCTACGAGCAGTACTTC.

The V gene is TRBV28, the J gene TRBJ2-1; tentatively, D is TRBD1 or TRBD2 (7 bases each). The V end lost 6 bases, the J end lost 8 bases, and 17 bases lay between the germline ends. The CDR3 runs 14 residues. CDR1 and CDR2 (germline): MDHEN, SYDVKM. The CDR3 region has the DNA TGTGCCAGCAGCTCAGGGGGGGGGAACGATGAGCAGTTCTTC. This encodes CASSSGGGNDEQFF.

This chain joins TRBV7-9 and TRBJ2-3; a weak D match, TRBD2 (6 bases). V dropped 5 bases and J dropped 7 bases, with 10 bases sitting between them. In germline, CDR1 is SEHNR, CDR2 FQNEAQ (reference sequence). The CDR3 covers 12 residues. In DNA, the CDR3 is TGTGCCAGCAGCCTCGGGACTTATACGCAGTATTTT. It encodes CASSLGTYTQYF.

This clone has a handful of counts. The V call is TRBV18, the J call TRBJ2-2; 8 positions match TRBD1. Germline V gives CDR1 KGHSH, CDR2 LQKENI. J gave up 6 bases and V 7 bases, and 7 bases lay outside the gene matches. CDR3 length equals 14 residues. CDR3 loop: CASFEQGASGELFF. The CDR3 coding sequence is TGTGCCAGCTTCGAGCAGGGGGCGTCCGGGGAGCTGTTTTTT.

V and J are TRBV5-1 and TRBJ2-2, with 9 bases aligning to TRBD1. This CDR3 has 15 amino acids. Germline V CDR1 and CDR2: SGHRS, YFSETQ. V shed 4 bases and J 4 bases; nucleotides not matched to a gene: 5. The CDR3 here is CASSPPDRGTGELFF. The DNA of the CDR3 is TGCGCCAGCAGCCCCCCGGACAGGGGCACCGGGGAGCTGTTTTTT. The full variable domain, rest sourced from reference TRBV5-1 and TRBJ2-2, is KAGVTQTPRYLIKTRGQQVTLSCSPISGHRSVSWYQQTPGQGLQFLFEYFSETQRNKGNFPGRFSGRQFSNSRSEMNVSTLELGDSALYLCASSPPDRGTGELFFGEGSRLTVL.

The gene calls are TRBV6-6 and TRBJ1-4; possibly TRBD1 for D (6 bases). The CDR3 runs to 16 residues. With 0 bases removed from V and 5 bases from J, the gap between germline ends came to 13 bases. Looked up from germline, CDR1 is MNHNY and CDR2 is SVGAGI (reference sequence). The CDR3 nucleotides are TGTGCCAGCAGTTACTCGACCGGGGGCAGCAATGAAAAACTGTTTTTT. It specifies CASSYSTGGSNEKLFF.

To note about this clone: A clone one base away is much larger, so this may be a read error. This sample includes further DNA sequences coding for the same CDR3. V gene TRBV11-3 combines with J gene TRBJ2-5; no reliable D call. The CDR3 consists of 12 residues. Germline loops: CDR1 SGHNT, CDR2 YENEEA. The germline V and J ends were trimmed by 0 bases and 5 bases, with 4 bases remaining between them. The CDR3 loop reads CASSLEGETQYF. The CDR3 DNA reads TGTGCCAGCAGCTTAGAAGGGGAGACCCAGTACTTC. Variable domain in full (rest from reference TRBV11-3 and TRBJ2-5): EAGVVQSPRYKIIEKKQPVAFWCNPISGHNTLYWYLQNLGQGPELLIRYENEEAVDDSQLPKDRFSAERLKGVDSTLKIQPAELGDSAVYLCASSLEGETQYFGPGTRLLVL.

This chain's CDR3 is CAISESRGRLGTEAFF. In DNA, the CDR3 is TGTGCCATCAGTGAGTCAAGGGGGCGCTTGGGCACTGAAGCTTTCTTT. The chain is built from TRBV10-3 and TRBJ1-1, with 7 bases fitting TRBD1. Germline V lookup: CDR1 ENHRY, CDR2 SYGVKD. CDR3 length: 16 amino acids. V gave up 0 bases and J gave up 4 bases; unmatched junction bases: 8.

This chain links TRBV28 with TRBJ2-5, with D perhaps given as TRBD1 or TRBD2 (8 bases each). Trimming pared 7 bases from V and 1 base from J, leaving 28 bases between. This CDR3 contains 19 residues. Germline V CDR1 and CDR2: MDHEN, SYDVKM. Here the CDR3 DNA reads TGTGCCAGCATCTCCGACAGGGGATTCGCGGGAGGAACCCAAGAGACCCAGTACTTC. Translating it yields CASISDRGFAGGTQETQYF.